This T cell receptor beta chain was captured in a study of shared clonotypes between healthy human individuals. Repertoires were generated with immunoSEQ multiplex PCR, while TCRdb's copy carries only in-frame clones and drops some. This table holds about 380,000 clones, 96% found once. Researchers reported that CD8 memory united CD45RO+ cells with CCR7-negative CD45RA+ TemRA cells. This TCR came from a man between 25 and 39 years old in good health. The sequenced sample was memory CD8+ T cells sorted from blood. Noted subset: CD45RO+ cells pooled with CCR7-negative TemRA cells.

This chain's CDR3 is CASTASASYNEQFF. CDR3 bases: TGTGCCAGCACGGCTAGCGCCTCCTACAATGAGCAGTTCTTC. The chain recombines TRBV6-1 with TRBJ2-1; TRBD2 is a possible D gene (6 bases). V was shortened by 7 bases and J by 0 bases, with 10 bases between the two germline ends. CDR3 size: 14 residues. Germline V gives CDR1 MNHNS, CDR2 SASEGT.